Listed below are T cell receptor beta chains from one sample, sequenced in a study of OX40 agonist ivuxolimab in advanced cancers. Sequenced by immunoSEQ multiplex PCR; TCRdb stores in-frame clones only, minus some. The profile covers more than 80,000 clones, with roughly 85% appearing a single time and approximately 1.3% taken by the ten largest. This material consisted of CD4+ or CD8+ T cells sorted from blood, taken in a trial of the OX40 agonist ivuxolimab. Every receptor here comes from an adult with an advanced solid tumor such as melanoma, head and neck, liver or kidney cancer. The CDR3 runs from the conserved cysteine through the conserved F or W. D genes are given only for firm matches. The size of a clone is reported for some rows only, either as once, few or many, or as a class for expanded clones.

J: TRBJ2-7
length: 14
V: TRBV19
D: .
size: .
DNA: TGTGCCAGTAGTAAACAGGGATTTCGCAACGAGCAGTACTTC
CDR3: CASSKQGFRNEQYF

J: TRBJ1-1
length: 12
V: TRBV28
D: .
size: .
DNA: TGTGCCACCTGGGACGCGTACACTGAAGCTTTCTTT
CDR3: CATWDAYTEAFF

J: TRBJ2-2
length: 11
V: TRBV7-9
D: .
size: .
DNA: TGTGCCAGCAGCTTGCCCGGGGAGCTGTTTTTT
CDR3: CASSLPGELFF

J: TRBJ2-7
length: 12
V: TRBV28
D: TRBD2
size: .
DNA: TGTGCCAGCAGTGCACCAGGGAGGGGGCAGTACTTC
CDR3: CASSAPGRGQYF

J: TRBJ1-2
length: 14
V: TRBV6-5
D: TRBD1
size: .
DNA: TGTGCCAGCAGTGACACCCTACAGGGGGGAGGCTACACCTTC
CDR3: CASSDTLQGGGYTF

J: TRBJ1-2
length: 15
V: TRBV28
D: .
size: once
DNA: TGTGCCACATACTCGGGGGCGGCGAATAACTATGGCTACACCTTC
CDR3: CATYSGAANNYGYTF

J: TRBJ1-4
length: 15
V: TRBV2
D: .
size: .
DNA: TGTGCCAGCATGAACGGGAGGCGGAACGATGAAAAACTGTTTTTT
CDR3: CASMNGRRNDEKLFF

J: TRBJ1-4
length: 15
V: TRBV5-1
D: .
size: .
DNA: TGCGCCAGCAGCTTGTTTGGGGGTATCGAAGAAAAACTGTTTTTT
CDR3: CASSLFGGIEEKLFF

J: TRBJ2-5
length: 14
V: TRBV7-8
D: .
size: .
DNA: TGTGCCAGCAGCCTTCCTATAGGGGTGGAGACCCAGTACTTC
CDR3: CASSLPIGVETQYF

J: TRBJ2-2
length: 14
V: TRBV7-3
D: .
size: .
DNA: TGTGCCAGCAGCTCATTCCAGGGTAGCGGGGAGCTGTTTTTT
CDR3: CASSSFQGSGELFF

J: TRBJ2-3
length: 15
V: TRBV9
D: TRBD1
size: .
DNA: TGTGCCAGCAGCGGACCGGGACAGGGGGCAGATACGCAGTATTTT
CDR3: CASSGPGQGADTQYF

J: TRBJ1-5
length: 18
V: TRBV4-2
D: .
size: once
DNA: TGTGCCAGCAGCCAAGATCTTCCTATAGACGTGGGCAATCAGCCCCAGCATTTT
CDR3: CASSQDLPIDVGNQPQHF

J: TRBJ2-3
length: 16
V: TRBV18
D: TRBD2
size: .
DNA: TGTGCCAGCTCACCACTCCTCAGCGGGGAGACAGATACGCAGTATTTT
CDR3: CASSPLLSGETDTQYF

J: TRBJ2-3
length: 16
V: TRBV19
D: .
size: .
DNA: TGTGCCAGTAGTATAGGTAAAGGGGGGTATACAGATACGCAGTATTTT
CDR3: CASSIGKGGYTDTQYF

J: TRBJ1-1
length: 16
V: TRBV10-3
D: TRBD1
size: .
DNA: TGTGCCATCACCGCAGACAGGGCGGGTAGGAACACTGAAGCTTTCTTT
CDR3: CAITADRAGRNTEAFF

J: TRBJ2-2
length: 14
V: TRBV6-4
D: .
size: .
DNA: TGTGCCAGCAGTGACACAGGGCGAACCGGGGAGCTGTTTTTT
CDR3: CASSDTGRTGELFF

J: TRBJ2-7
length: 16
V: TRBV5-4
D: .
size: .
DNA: TGTGCCAGCAGCTTGTTCGGCCGGACTTCCTCCTACGAGCAGTACTTC
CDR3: CASSLFGRTSSYEQYF

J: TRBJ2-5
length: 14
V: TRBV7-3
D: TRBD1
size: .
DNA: TGTGCCAGCAGCTCGACAGGGGGTTCAGAGACCCAGTACTTC
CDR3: CASSSTGGSETQYF

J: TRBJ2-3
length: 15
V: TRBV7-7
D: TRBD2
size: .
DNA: TGTGCCAGCAGCTTAATAGCGGGACTGGCAGATACGCAGTATTTT
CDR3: CASSLIAGLADTQYF

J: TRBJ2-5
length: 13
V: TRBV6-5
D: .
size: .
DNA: TGTGCCACCCGGACTGGATTCGTGGGGACCCAGTACTTC
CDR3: CATRTGFVGTQYF

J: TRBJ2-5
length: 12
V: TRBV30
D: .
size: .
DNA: TGTGCCTCAATAGCTAGCCAAGAGACCCAGTACTTC
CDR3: CASIASQETQYF

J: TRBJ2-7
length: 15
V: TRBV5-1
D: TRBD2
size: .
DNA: TGCGCCAGCAGCAGTACTAGCGGGGGGGCCTACGAGCAGTACTTC
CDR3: CASSSTSGGAYEQYF

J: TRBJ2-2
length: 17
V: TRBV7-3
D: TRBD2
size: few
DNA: TGTGCCAGCAGCCAGTTTACTAGCGGGGTCGAAACCGGGGAGCTGTTTTTT
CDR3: CASSQFTSGVETGELFF

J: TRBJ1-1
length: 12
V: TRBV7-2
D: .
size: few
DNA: TGTGCCAGCAGCCAGGGACGGATTGAAGCTTTCTTT
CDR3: CASSQGRIEAFF

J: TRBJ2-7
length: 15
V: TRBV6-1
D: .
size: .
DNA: TGTGCCAGCAGTGAAATAACAGCCTTTTCCTACGAGCAGTACTTC
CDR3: CASSEITAFSYEQYF

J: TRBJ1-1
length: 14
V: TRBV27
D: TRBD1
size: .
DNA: TGTGCCAGCAGACTTAGACGGGACAGCCCTGAAGCTTTCTTT
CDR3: CASRLRRDSPEAFF

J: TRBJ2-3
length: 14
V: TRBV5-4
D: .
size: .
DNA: TGTGCCAGCAGCTTACTAGGAGCGGCAGATACGCAGTATTTT
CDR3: CASSLLGAADTQYF

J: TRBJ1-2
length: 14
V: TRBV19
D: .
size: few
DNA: TGTGCCAGTAGTATTGGGACTGGGAACTATGGCTACACCTTC
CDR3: CASSIGTGNYGYTF

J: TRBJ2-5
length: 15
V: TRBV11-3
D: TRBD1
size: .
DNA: TGTGCCAGCAGCCTGGTCCAAACAGGGGGAGAGACCCAGTACTTC
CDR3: CASSLVQTGGETQYF

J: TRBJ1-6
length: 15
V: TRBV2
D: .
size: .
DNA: TGTGCCAGCAGTCAAAGTGGACCCGGGAATTCACCCCTCCACTTT
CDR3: CASSQSGPGNSPLHF

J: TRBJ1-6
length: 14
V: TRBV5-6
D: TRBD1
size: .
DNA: TGTGCCAGCAGCTGGAGGACAGGGATTTCACCCCTCCACTTT
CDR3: CASSWRTGISPLHF

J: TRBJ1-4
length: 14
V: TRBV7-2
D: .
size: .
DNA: TGTGCCAGCAGCTTGACAGCAACTAATGAAAAACTGTTTTTT
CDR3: CASSLTATNEKLFF

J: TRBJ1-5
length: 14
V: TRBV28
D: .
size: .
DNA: TGTGCCAGCAGCAGCGGTGGAAGCAATCAGCCCCAGCATTTT
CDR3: CASSSGGSNQPQHF

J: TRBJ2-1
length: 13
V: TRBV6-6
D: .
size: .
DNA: TGTGCCAGCAGTTACTCGATTATACGTGAGCAGTTCTTC
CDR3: CASSYSIIREQFF

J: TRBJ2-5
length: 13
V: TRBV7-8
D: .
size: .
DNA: TGTGCCAGCAGCTTCACGGGAAAAGAGACCCAGTACTTC
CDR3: CASSFTGKETQYF

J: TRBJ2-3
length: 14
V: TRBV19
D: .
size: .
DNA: TGTGCCAGTGGTCGACTGGACCTCACAGATACGCAGTATTTT
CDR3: CASGRLDLTDTQYF

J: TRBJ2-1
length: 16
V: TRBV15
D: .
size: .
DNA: TGTGCCACCAGCCCAGGAGGGGCGGGAAAAGGCAATGAGCAGTTCTTC
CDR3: CATSPGGAGKGNEQFF

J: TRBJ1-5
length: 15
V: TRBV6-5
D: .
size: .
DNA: TGTGCCAGCAGTTACTCTCATACGAGCGTTCAGCCCCAGCATTTT
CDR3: CASSYSHTSVQPQHF

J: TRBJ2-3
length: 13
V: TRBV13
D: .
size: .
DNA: TGTGCCACCATAGCATTGAGCACAGATACGCAGTATTTT
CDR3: CATIALSTDTQYF

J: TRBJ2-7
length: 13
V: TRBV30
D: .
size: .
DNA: TGTGCCTGGAGCCCCGACTTGACAGTCGAGCAGTACTTC
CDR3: CAWSPDLTVEQYF

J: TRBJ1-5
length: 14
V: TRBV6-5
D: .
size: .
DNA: TGTGCCAGCAGTTCGGACCATCGCAGGCGGCCCCAGCATTTT
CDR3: CASSSDHRRRPQHF

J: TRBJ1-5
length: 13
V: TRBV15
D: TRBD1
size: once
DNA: TGTGCCACCCGAGGACAGGGCCAACAGCCCCAGCATTTT
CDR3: CATRGQGQQPQHF

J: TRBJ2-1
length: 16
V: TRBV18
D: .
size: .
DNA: TGTGCCAGCTCACCACGTCCGGGGAGCTCCTACAATGAGCAGTTCTTC
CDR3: CASSPRPGSSYNEQFF

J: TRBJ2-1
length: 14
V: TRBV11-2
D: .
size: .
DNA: TGTGCCAGCAGCGGACGGGACATATACAATGAGCAGTTCTTC
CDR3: CASSGRDIYNEQFF

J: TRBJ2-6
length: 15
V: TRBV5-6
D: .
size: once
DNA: TGTGCCAGCAGCTATAAGACAGCTGGGGCCAACGTCCTGACTTTC
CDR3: CASSYKTAGANVLTF

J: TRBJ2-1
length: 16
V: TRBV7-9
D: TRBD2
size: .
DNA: TGTGCCAGCAGCCTTTACACGGGGGGATCCTACAATGAGCAGTTCTTC
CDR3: CASSLYTGGSYNEQFF

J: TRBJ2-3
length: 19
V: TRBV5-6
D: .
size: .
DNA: TGTGCCAGCAGCTTGGGTGGGAACAGATACGTGTTCGGCACAGATACGCAGTATTTT
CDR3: CASSLGGNRYVFGTDTQYF

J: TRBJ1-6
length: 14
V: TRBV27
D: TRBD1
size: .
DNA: TGTGCCAGCAGTTTCAACAGGGGGAGTGAACCCCTCCACTTT
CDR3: CASSFNRGSEPLHF

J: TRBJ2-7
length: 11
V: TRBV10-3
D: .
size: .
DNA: TGTGCCATCAGTGAAGGGCACCCTAAGTACTTC
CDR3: CAISEGHPKYF

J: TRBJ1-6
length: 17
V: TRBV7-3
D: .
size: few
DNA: TGTGCCAGCAGCTTACTCCCTCCAGGGGTCGGTAATTCACCCCTCCACTTT
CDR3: CASSLLPPGVGNSPLHF